Listed below are T cell receptor beta chains from one sample, sequenced in a study of blood T cell repertoires in COVID-19. Libraries were prepared by immunoSEQ multiplex PCR; TCRdb keeps only in-frame clonotypes and omits some of them. This sample has about 160,000 clones; 78% occur once, and the top ten carry roughly 13%. The sequenced sample consisted of peripheral blood. The origin of the receptors is a woman of 80 years or more with acute or convalescent COVID-19. Both conserved end residues are part of each CDR3. Each record gives: D gene, clone size, J gene, V gene, CDR3 protein, CDR3 DNA. The D gene is left open where the match is weak. Clone size is shown for a subset of rows, as once, few, many or a class of expanded clone.

TRBD1,NA,TRBJ1-5,TRBV6-5,CASSKYGTGGQPQHF,TGTGCCAGCAGTAAATACGGGACAGGGGGTCAGCCCCAGCATTTT
NA,NA,TRBJ2-7,TRBV3-1/TRBV3-2,CASSQAGQHYEQYF,TGTGCCAGCAGCCAAGCCGGACAGCACTACGAGCAGTACTTC
TRBD2,few,TRBJ2-7,TRBV6-1,CASSEGLAASYEQYF,TGTGCCAGCAGTGAGGGACTAGCGGCTTCCTACGAGCAGTACTTC
TRBD1,NA,TRBJ2-7,TRBV2,CASTGTGDSSYEQYF,TGTGCCAGCACCGGGACAGGCGATAGCTCCTACGAGCAGTACTTC
NA,NA,TRBJ1-5,TRBV5-1,CASSKDTGGNQPQHF,TGCGCCAGCAGCAAGGACACTGGGGGCAATCAGCCCCAGCATTTT
NA,NA,TRBJ2-5,TRBV24-1,CATSDGALQETQYF,TGTGCCACCAGTGATGGGGCCCTACAGGAGACCCAGTACTTC
NA,NA,TRBJ2-3,TRBV7-9,CASSWGDIGPADTQYF,TGTGCCAGCAGCTGGGGGGATATAGGACCCGCAGATACGCAGTATTTT
NA,NA,TRBJ2-1,TRBV7-2,CASSPSGVVNEQFF,TGTGCCAGCAGCCCCTCCGGGGTAGTAAATGAGCAGTTCTTC
NA,NA,TRBJ1-3,TRBV3-1/TRBV3-2,CASSQGAVGGNTIYF,TGTGCCAGCAGCCAGGGAGCGGTTGGTGGAAACACCATATATTTT
TRBD1,NA,TRBJ1-2,TRBV5-6,CASSPRGQGRRLYGYTF,TGTGCCAGCAGCCCGAGGGGACAGGGTCGCAGACTGTATGGCTACACCTTC
TRBD1,once,TRBJ2-2,TRBV4-1,CASSRGQGEKTGELFF,TGCGCCAGCAGCCGGGGACAGGGGGAAAAAACCGGGGAGCTGTTTTTT
NA,NA,TRBJ2-3,TRBV30,CAWTSGTDTQYF,TGTGCCTGGACGAGCGGAACAGATACGCAGTATTTT
NA,NA,TRBJ2-7,TRBV5-1,CASSYGHLSYEQYF,TGCGCCAGCAGCTACGGACATCTCTCCTACGAGCAGTACTTC
NA,NA,TRBJ1-1,TRBV6-5,CASSPWGGAAFF,TGTGCCAGCAGTCCCTGGGGGGGCGCAGCTTTCTTT
NA,NA,TRBJ1-5,TRBV7-8,CASSLEGSGVNQPQHF,TGTGCCAGCAGCTTAGAGGGCTCGGGAGTCAATCAGCCCCAGCATTTT
TRBD1,few,TRBJ1-2,TRBV6-5,CASNREETGRYGYTF,TGTGCCAGCAATAGAGAAGAGACAGGGCGCTATGGCTACACCTTC
NA,NA,TRBJ2-5,TRBV11-2,CASSRVEVQETQYF,TGTGCCAGCAGCAGGGTGGAGGTACAAGAGACCCAGTACTTC
NA,NA,TRBJ1-5,TRBV3-1/TRBV3-2,CASSQATGINSNQPQHF,TGTGCCAGCAGCCAAGCGACAGGAATAAATAGCAATCAGCCCCAGCATTTT
TRBD1,once,TRBJ1-2,TRBV27,CASSFRPGTALRSF,TGTGCCAGCAGTTTCCGTCCCGGGACAGCCTTGAGGTCCTTC
NA,NA,TRBJ2-2,TRBV27,CASSSRYSPTNTGELFF,TGTGCCAGCAGTTCCCGCTATAGCCCCACGAACACCGGGGAGCTGTTTTTT
TRBD2,NA,TRBJ2-7,TRBV19,CASPFAENPKEREEQYF,TGTGCCAGCCCATTTGCAGAAAATCCCAAAGAGCGGGAGGAACAGTACTTC
NA,few,TRBJ2-1,TRBV9,CASSIGVRYGDEQFF,TGTGCCAGCAGCATCGGGGTACGCTACGGGGATGAGCAGTTCTTC
TRBD1,NA,TRBJ1-1,TRBV19,CASSRTGQVDTEAFF,TGTGCCAGTAGTAGAACGGGACAGGTGGATACTGAAGCTTTCTTT
NA,NA,TRBJ2-3,TRBV2,CASSAGTGTDTQYF,TGTGCCAGCAGTGCCGGGACTGGGACAGATACGCAGTATTTT
NA,few,TRBJ2-7,TRBV11-2,CASSLVGAEQYF,TGTGCCAGCAGCTTAGTGGGGGCCGAGCAGTACTTC
TRBD1,once,TRBJ1-2,TRBV28,CASSFPPQGSYGYTF,TGTGCCAGCAGTTTTCCCCCACAGGGGAGCTATGGCTACACCTTC
TRBD1,NA,TRBJ2-3,TRBV2,CASSRQGNTDTQYF,TGTGCCAGCTCTCGACAGGGGAACACAGATACGCAGTATTTT
NA,NA,TRBJ1-2,TRBV28,CASSLPPGDLDGYTF,TGTGCCAGCAGTTTACCGCCAGGGGACCTTGATGGCTACACCTTC
NA,NA,TRBJ1-2,TRBV20-1,CSAPEAFGYTF,TGCAGTGCCCCGGAGGCTTTTGGCTACACCTTC
TRBD1,once,TRBJ2-1,TRBV7-9,CASSISGGQGAFSSYNEQFF,TGTGCCAGCAGCATATCGGGAGGACAGGGGGCCTTTTCCTCCTACAATGAGCAGTTCTTC
TRBD2,NA,TRBJ2-1,TRBV12-3/TRBV12-4,CASTDYGGNEQFF,TGTGCCAGCACCGACTACGGGGGGAATGAGCAGTTCTTC
NA,NA,TRBJ2-5,TRBV2,CASSPRETQYF,TGTGCCAGCAGCCCCCGGGAGACCCAGTACTTC
NA,NA,TRBJ1-1,TRBV7-2,CASSPLTDEAFF,TGTGCCAGCAGCCCGCTGACAGATGAAGCTTTCTTT
TRBD2,NA,TRBJ2-1,TRBV29-1,CSVELAGRNEQFF,TGCAGCGTTGAACTAGCGGGAAGGAATGAGCAGTTCTTC
NA,NA,TRBJ1-5,TRBV6-5,CASRAFRGGQPQHF,TGTGCCAGCAGGGCCTTCAGGGGTGGTCAGCCCCAGCATTTT
NA,once,TRBJ1-2,TRBV12-3/TRBV12-4,CASRRTDYGYTF,TGTGCCAGCAGAAGGACTGATTATGGCTACACCTTC
TRBD1,NA,TRBJ1-2,TRBV7-9,CATPLTSGQGGGYTF,TGTGCCACCCCCTTAACGTCTGGACAGGGAGGTGGCTACACCTTC
TRBD1,NA,TRBJ1-1,TRBV7-2,CASSREGATEAFF,TGTGCCAGCAGCCGGGAGGGGGCCACTGAAGCTTTCTTT
NA,NA,TRBJ2-7,TRBV5-6,CASSLVGDEQYF,TGTGCCAGCAGCTTGGTAGGAGATGAGCAGTACTTC
NA,NA,TRBJ1-6,TRBV19,CASSTRTQSNSPLHF,TGTGCCAGTAGTACCCGGACACAGTCGAATTCACCCCTCCACTTT
NA,NA,TRBJ1-6,TRBV28,CASSLGGQGGSPLHF,TGTGCCAGCAGTTTAGGTGGGCAGGGTGGCTCACCCCTCCACTTT
NA,NA,TRBJ1-1,TRBV7-9,CASSPGARVGEAFF,TGTGCCAGCAGCCCAGGGGCCCGGGTGGGTGAAGCTTTCTTT
TRBD2,NA,TRBJ2-7,TRBV4-1,CASSQDHVTSGFSYEQYF,TGCGCCAGCAGCCAAGATCATGTGACTAGCGGGTTTTCCTACGAGCAGTACTTC
TRBD1,few,TRBJ2-7,TRBV9,CASRGDRDRVYEQYF,TGTGCCAGCAGGGGGGACCGGGACAGGGTCTACGAGCAGTACTTC
NA,NA,TRBJ2-1,TRBV3-1/TRBV3-2,CASSQEHTYNEQFF,TGTGCCAGCAGCCAGGAGCACACCTACAATGAGCAGTTCTTC
NA,NA,TRBJ2-7,TRBV29-1,CSVVLYEQYF,TGCAGCGTTGTCCTCTACGAGCAGTACTTC
TRBD1,medium-sized,TRBJ2-2,TRBV24-1,CATSGARGTGELFF,TGTGCCACCAGTGGTGCCAGGGGGACCGGGGAGCTGTTTTTT
NA,few,TRBJ2-3,TRBV29-1,CSVGLRQDSQYF,TGCAGCGTTGGACTACGCCAAGATTCGCAGTATTTT
TRBD2,once,TRBJ2-3,TRBV7-2,CASSIGTSWYTDTQYF,TGTGCCAGCAGCATAGGGACTAGCTGGTACACAGATACGCAGTATTTT
TRBD2,NA,TRBJ2-5,TRBV7-2,CASSLASGGGQETQYF,TGTGCCAGCAGCTTAGCTAGCGGGGGGGGCCAAGAGACCCAGTACTTC
TRBD1,few,TRBJ2-7,TRBV20-1,CSARRGQEQYF,TGCAGTGCTAGGAGGGGGCAAGAGCAGTACTTC
NA,NA,TRBJ1-1,TRBV3-1/TRBV3-2,CASSQVTALATEAFF,TGTGCCAGCAGCCAAGTCACGGCGTTAGCCACTGAAGCTTTCTTT
TRBD1,NA,TRBJ1-6,TRBV3-1/TRBV3-2,CASSHYRGRSYNSPLHF,TGTGCCAGCAGCCATTACAGGGGGCGATCCTATAATTCACCCCTCCACTTT